This passage covers 27 T cell receptor beta chains from one sample sequenced in a study of chemoradiotherapy in HPV16-positive cancers. The method was immunoSEQ multiplex PCR; TCRdb's version includes in-frame clones alone and lacks a portion of them. Of about 14,000 clones detected, approximately 89% appear once; the ten largest clones hold about 4.5%. Sample: tumor tissue, taken from a patient who underwent chemoradiotherapy. The receptors here all came from a human donor with HPV-associated anogenital cancer.

The chain combines TRBV7-2 with TRBJ2-1; no clear D. V was clipped by 3 bases and J by 6 bases, with 9 bases between them. The CDR3 extends over 13 amino acids. Germline V gene data show CDR1 as SGHTA and CDR2 as FQGNSA. CDR3 in amino acids: CASSFGGSNEQFF. As DNA, the CDR3 is TGTGCCAGCAGCTTCGGCGGAAGCAATGAGCAGTTCTTC.

This clone was picked up one time. J is TRBJ2-1 and V is TRBV7-9; 8 nucleotides line up with TRBD1. CDR1 and CDR2 from the germline V gene are SEHNR and FQNEAQ (reference sequence). The CDR3 runs 15 residues. J gave up 9 bases and V 4 bases, and 11 bases lay outside the gene matches. The DNA for the CDR3 is TGTGCCAGCAGCTCAATCGGACAGGGAATAAGTGAGCAGTTCTTC. Its translation: CASSSIGQGISEQFF. Based on the CDR3 plus reference TRBV7-9 and TRBJ2-1, the full variable domain is DTGVSQNPRHKITKRGQNVTFRCDPISEHNRLYWYRQTLGQGPEFLTYFQNEAQLEKSRLLSDRFSAERPKGSFSTLEIQRTEQGDSAMYLCASSSIGQGISEQFFGPGTRLTVL.

This clone was seen once. V is TRBV10-1 and J is TRBJ1-2, with no clear D. The CDR3 runs to 13 residues. Germline V lookup: CDR1 WNHNN, CDR2 SYGVQD (reference sequence). Trimming left V 6 bases short and J 11 bases short, with 19 bases between. As DNA, the CDR3 is TGCGCCAGCAGCCCCTTTCCCCCGAGAAGGTACACCTTC. Translation gives CASSPFPPRRYTF.

The chain uses TRBV7-9 and TRBJ2-3; 10 bases fit TRBD1. V trimming: 3 bases; J trimming: 1 base; junction bases outside the gene matches: 1. This CDR3 has 15 residues. Germline V gene data show CDR1 as SEHNR and CDR2 as FQNEAQ (reference sequence). The CDR3 loop is CASSFGQGGTDTQYF. CDR3 nucleotide sequence: TGTGCCAGCAGCTTTGGACAGGGGGGCACAGATACGCAGTATTTT.

The rearrangement joins TRBV19 to TRBJ1-1; D ambiguous. This CDR3 has 13 amino acids. Germline values: CDR1 LNHDA, CDR2 SQIVND (reference sequence). Trimming cost V 6 bases and J 0 bases, with 8 bases left between them. The CDR3 nucleotides read TGTGCCAGTAGGGGAAGGGTGAACACTGAAGCTTTCTTT. Translating gives CASRGRVNTEAFF.

V and J are TRBV2 and TRBJ2-2; unclear D gene. The CDR3 has 12 residues. Trimming removed 2 bases at V and 7 bases at J, with 5 bases between. Germline loops: CDR1 SNHLY, CDR2 FYNNEI. CDR3 protein: CASSEHGGELFF. The CDR3 nucleotides are TGTGCCAGCAGTGAACACGGCGGGGAGCTGTTTTTT. The variable domain in full, with the rest retrieved from reference TRBV2 and TRBJ2-2, is EPEVTQTPSHQVTQMGQEVILRCVPISNHLYFYWYRQILGQKVEFLVSFYNNEISEKSEIFDDQFSVERPDGSNFTLKIRSTKLEDSAMYFCASSEHGGELFFGEGSRLTVL.

This chain joins TRBV6-5 and TRBJ1-1; the D gene is possibly TRBD1 (6 bases). V was pared by 6 bases and J by 2 bases, with 7 bases between. This CDR3 is 12 amino acids long. Germline CDR1 is MNHEY and CDR2 is SVGAGI. The CDR3 loop is CASRTGNTEAFF. The DNA of the CDR3 is TGTGCCAGCAGGACAGGCAACACTGAAGCTTTCTTT.

This clone was detected a few times. The chain has TRBV6-6 and TRBJ2-2; D not resolved. This CDR3 contains 14 residues. Germline V gene sequence: CDR1 MNHNY, CDR2 SVGAGI (reference sequence). The V and J ends lost 4 bases and 0 bases respectively, with 6 bases between them. CDR3 bases: TGTGCCAGCAGTTGGGTCTCGAACACCGGGGAGCTGTTTTTT. Residues: CASSWVSNTGELFF.

This chain uses TRBV9 with TRBJ2-5; TRBD1 matches 11 bases. Trimming removed 0 bases from V and 4 bases from J; junction bases left unmatched: 5. This CDR3 is built from 16 residues. CDR1 and CDR2 from the germline V gene are SGDLS and YYNGEE. In nucleotides, the CDR3 is TGTGCCAGCAGCGTAGCCGGACAGGGGGCGGGAGAGACCCAGTACTTC. Its protein product is CASSVAGQGAGETQYF.

The V gene is TRBV19, the J gene TRBJ2-7, with 8 bases aligning to TRBD2. J lost 3 bases, V lost 3 bases, and 4 bases had no gene match. CDR1 and CDR2 (germline): LNHDA, SQIVND (reference sequence). There are 14 residues in the CDR3. CDR3: CASSMDSGDYEQYF. The CDR3 DNA reads as TGTGCCAGTAGTATGGATAGCGGGGACTACGAGCAGTACTTC.

The chain uses TRBV13 and TRBJ2-7; the D gene is possibly TRBD1 (6 bases). In germline, CDR1 is PRHDT, CDR2 FYEKMQ (reference sequence). V gave up 1 base and J gave up 1 base, with 11 bases separating them. This CDR3 is 15 amino acids long. This CDR3 reads CASSLESQGSYEQYF. The CDR3, as DNA: TGTGCCAGCAGCTTAGAGTCACAGGGTTCCTACGAGCAGTACTTC.

The chain links TRBV12-5 to TRBJ1-2; tentative D call: TRBD1 (6 bases). Germline CDR1 and CDR2: LGHNT and FRNRAP. V was cut by 4 bases and J by 2 bases, with 17 bases left in between. The CDR3 totals 16 residues. CDR3 nucleotide sequence: TGTGCTAGTGGTTCACCACAGGGACTAGCCAACTATGGCTACACCTTC. Protein: CASGSPQGLANYGYTF. The whole variable domain, remainder taken from reference TRBV12-5 and TRBJ1-2, is DARVTQTPRHKVTEMGQEVTMRCQPILGHNTVFWYRQTMMQGLELLAYFRNRAPLDDSGMPKDRFSAEMPDATLATLKIQPSEPRDSAVYFCASGSPQGLANYGYTFGSGTRLTVV.

This clone was seen more than once but under ten times. V gene TRBV6-1 combines with J gene TRBJ1-3; D remains ambiguous. The CDR3 length is 17 residues. Deletions cut 0 bases from V and 3 bases from J, with 15 bases between. The V gene's germline CDR1 is MNHNS and CDR2 SASEGT. The CDR3 DNA reads TGTGCCAGCAGTGAAGCTTTTTTCCAGGCACTTGGAAACACCATATATTTT. Protein: CASSEAFFQALGNTIYF.

The rearrangement links TRBV5-4 to TRBJ1-5; maybe TRBD1 (5 bases). CDR1 and CDR2 from the germline V gene are SGHNT and YYREEE (reference sequence). V lost 2 bases, J lost 7 bases, and 7 bases lay in between. The CDR3 runs to 12 residues. CDR3 protein: CASSFQGQPQHF. The CDR3 region has the DNA TGTGCCAGCAGCTTCCAGGGCCAGCCCCAGCATTTT.

The chain recombines TRBV18 with TRBJ2-5; D is perhaps TRBD2 (5 bases). CDR3 length: 15 residues. Deletions cut 3 bases from V and 2 bases from J, with 13 bases between. In germline, CDR1 is KGHSH, CDR2 LQKENI. This CDR3 reads CASSPTSAVQETQYF. The CDR3 region has the DNA TGTGCCAGCTCACCCACATCAGCGGTACAAGAGACCCAGTACTTC. The full variable domain, with the rest looked up from reference TRBV18 and TRBJ2-5, is NAGVMQNPRHLVRRRGQEARLRCSPMKGHSHVYWYRQLPEEGLKFMVYLQKENIIDESGMPKERFSAEFPKEGPSILRIQQVVRGDSAAYFCASSPTSAVQETQYFGPGTRLLVL.

The V and J genes are TRBV7-9 and TRBJ1-4; 9 positions match TRBD1. The length of the CDR3 is 15 residues. The germline V gene has CDR1 SEHNR and CDR2 FQNEAQ (reference sequence). Trimming cost V 5 bases and J 5 bases; bases outside gene matches: 6. CDR3 loop: CASSPPGQGNEKLFF. CDR3 coding DNA: TGTGCCAGCAGCCCCCCGGGACAGGGAAATGAAAAACTGTTTTTT.

The chain is built from TRBV14 and TRBJ2-7; 9 nucleotides match TRBD2. V was pared by 1 base and J by 3 bases, with 10 bases of the junction left unmatched. Germline loops: CDR1 SGHDN, CDR2 FVKESK. The length of the CDR3 is 17 residues. CDR3 sequence: CASSQGGTSLRRYEQYF. The CDR3 coding sequence is TGTGCCAGCAGCCAAGGAGGGACTAGCCTACGCCGCTACGAGCAGTACTTC. Full variable domain (remainder filled in from reference TRBV14 and TRBJ2-7): EAGVTQFPSHSVIEKGQTVTLRCDPISGHDNLYWYRRVMGKEIKFLLHFVKESKQDESGMPNNRFLAERTGGTYSTLKVQPAELEDSGVYFCASSQGGTSLRRYEQYFGPGTRLTVT.

The gene calls are TRBV14 and TRBJ1-2; 9 bases match TRBD1. J gave up 4 bases and V 5 bases, and 11 bases lay outside the gene matches. The CDR3 loop spans 16 amino acids. Germline V lookup: CDR1 SGHDN, CDR2 FVKESK. CDR3 protein: CASSTRPGQGSYGYTF. CDR3 bases: TGTGCCAGCAGCACAAGACCGGGACAGGGCAGCTATGGCTACACCTTC.

This clone appeared a few times. The chain links TRBV2 to TRBJ2-1, with 8 bases lining up with TRBD1. Trimming took 6 bases from V and 0 from J; bases not matched to a gene: 4. The CDR3 has 15 amino acids. Germline loops: CDR1 SNHLY, CDR2 FYNNEI. This CDR3 is CASSEDRASYNEQFF. CDR3 in DNA: TGTGCCAGCAGCGAGGACAGGGCCTCCTACAATGAGCAGTTCTTC. Full variable domain (outside the CDR3, taken from reference TRBV2 and TRBJ2-1): EPEVTQTPSHQVTQMGQEVILRCVPISNHLYFYWYRQILGQKVEFLVSFYNNEISEKSEIFDDQFSVERPDGSNFTLKIRSTKLEDSAMYFCASSEDRASYNEQFFGPGTRLTVL.

This sequence joins TRBV5-4 and TRBJ2-1; D is unclear. V gave up 0 bases and J gave up 5 bases, with 6 bases separating them. Germline CDR1 and CDR2: SGHNT and YYREEE (reference sequence). The CDR3 consists of 13 residues. CDR3 region: CASSLDSNNEQFF. The CDR3, as DNA: TGTGCCAGCAGCTTGGATTCTAACAATGAGCAGTTCTTC.

This clone was recorded a few times. The chain uses TRBV12-5 and TRBJ2-7; the D gene is possibly TRBD1 (5 bases). The CDR3 covers 13 residues. Germline CDR1 is LGHNT and CDR2 is FRNRAP. The germline V and J ends were trimmed by 3 bases and 5 bases, with 11 bases remaining between them. The DNA of the CDR3 is TGTGCTAGTGGTTTAGGTTGGGGCAACGAGCAGTACTTC. Amino acid sequence: CASGLGWGNEQYF.

V gene TRBV5-4 combines with J gene TRBJ1-1, with D maybe TRBD1 (6 bases). V shed 1 base and J shed 5 bases, with 9 bases lying between them. This CDR3 comprises 13 residues. Germline V gives CDR1 SGHNT, CDR2 YYREEE (reference sequence). CDR3 sequence (DNA): TGTGCCAGCAGCTTGAGGGGGGGGACTGAAGCTTTCTTT. Amino acid sequence: CASSLRGGTEAFF.

The chain couples TRBV29-1 to TRBJ1-1; D not resolved. Trimming pared 5 bases from V and 1 base from J, leaving 8 bases between. CDR3 size: 12 residues. Germline V lookup: CDR1 SQVTM, CDR2 ANQGSEA. The CDR3 is CSVYEGNTEAFF. CDR3 coding DNA: TGCAGCGTTTACGAGGGGAACACTGAAGCTTTCTTT.

J is TRBJ2-1 and V is TRBV11-3, with D possibly being TRBD1 or TRBD2 (5 bases each). Per germline, CDR1 SGHNT and CDR2 YENEEA. V gave up 3 bases and J gave up 3 bases, with 24 bases separating them. The CDR3 loop spans 19 amino acids. CDR3 region: CASSFHPWGTRDGYNEQFF. CDR3 bases: TGTGCCAGCAGCTTCCATCCTTGGGGAACCAGGGACGGCTACAATGAGCAGTTCTTC.

V gene TRBV5-1 combines with J gene TRBJ2-2; D may be TRBD2 (5 bases). The V end lost 1 base, the J end lost 0 bases, and 7 bases lay between the germline ends. CDR3 size: 15 residues. Germline CDR1 SGHRS, CDR2 YFSETQ. CDR3 protein: CASSLSGSNTGELFF. The CDR3 DNA is TGCGCCAGCAGCTTGAGCGGCTCGAACACCGGGGAGCTGTTTTTT.

Only one count was recorded for this clone. The V gene is TRBV29-1, the J gene TRBJ2-2, with D uncertain. Germline V gene sequence: CDR1 SQVTM, CDR2 ANQGSEA. V was clipped by 6 bases and J by 0 bases, with 11 bases between them. This CDR3 comprises 14 residues. This CDR3 reads CSVSRSTNTGELFF. CDR3 coding DNA: TGCAGCGTCTCCAGAAGTACGAACACCGGGGAGCTGTTTTTT.

The gene calls are TRBV10-3 and TRBJ2-5, with D perhaps given as TRBD1 or TRBD2 (6 bases each). Trimming left V 8 bases short and J 4 bases short, with 23 bases between. Looked up from germline, CDR1 is ENHRY and CDR2 is SYGVKD. CDR3 size: 16 residues. The CDR3 sequence is CAISEGARGDLETQYF. CDR3 sequence (DNA): TGTGCCATCTCGGAAGGGGCTAGGGGGGATTTAGAGACCCAGTACTTC.